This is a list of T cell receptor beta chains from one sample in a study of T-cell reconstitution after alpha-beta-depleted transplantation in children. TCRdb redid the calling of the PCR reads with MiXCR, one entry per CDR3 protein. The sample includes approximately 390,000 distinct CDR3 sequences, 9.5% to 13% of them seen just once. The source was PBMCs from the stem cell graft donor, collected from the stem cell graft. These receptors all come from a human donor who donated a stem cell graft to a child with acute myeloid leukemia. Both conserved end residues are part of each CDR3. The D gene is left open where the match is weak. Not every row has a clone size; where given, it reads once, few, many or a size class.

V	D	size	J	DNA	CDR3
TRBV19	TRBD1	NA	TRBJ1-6	TGTGCCAGTAGCGCCCCGCAGGGGGCCAATAATTCACCCCTCCACTTT	CASSAPQGANNSPLHF
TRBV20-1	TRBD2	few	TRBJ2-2	TGCAGTGCTCATAGCGGGGGGGCTTCCGGGGAGCTGTTTTTT	CSAHSGGASGELFF
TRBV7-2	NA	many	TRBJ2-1	TGTGCCAGCAGCCCACCGGCCAATGAGCAGTTCTTC	CASSPPANEQFF
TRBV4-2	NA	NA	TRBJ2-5	TGTGCCAGCAGCCAAGAAGGAGGCTACCAAGAGACCCAGTACTTC	CASSQEGGYQETQYF
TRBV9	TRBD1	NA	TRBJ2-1	TGTGCCAGCAGTTTAGGACAGGACTTTTACAATGAGCAGTTCTTC	CASSLGQDFYNEQFF
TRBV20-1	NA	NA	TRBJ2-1	TGCAGTGCTAGGGTCCCGGGGAAGCAGCAATACAATGAGCAGTTCTTC	CSARVPGKQQYNEQFF
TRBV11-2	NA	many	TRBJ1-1	TGTGCCAGCAGCTTAGGTCGGGGGCAGGGTGAAGCTTTCTTT	CASSLGRGQGEAFF
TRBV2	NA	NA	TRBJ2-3	TGTGCCAGCCAGAACACAGATACGCAGTATTTT	CASQNTDTQYF
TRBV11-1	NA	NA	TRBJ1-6	TGTGCCAGCAGCTTGGTCTCCGGTCAGGGAGGTTCACCCCTCCACTTT	CASSLVSGQGGSPLHF
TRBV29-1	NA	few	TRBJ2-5	TGCAGCGTTGAACAGGGTAGTGTGGGAGAGACCCAGTACTTC	CSVEQGSVGETQYF
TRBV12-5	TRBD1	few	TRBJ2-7	TGTGCTAGTGGTTTGGCACCGGGACAGGGGGTGGGGGAGCAGTACTTC	CASGLAPGQGVGEQYF
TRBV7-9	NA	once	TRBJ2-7	TGTGCCAGCAGCGCCCAAGACACCATGCTCTACGAGCAGTACTTC	CASSAQDTMLYEQYF
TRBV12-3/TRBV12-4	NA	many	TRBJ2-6	TGTGCCAGCAGAAAGACTAGCTCTGGGGCCAACGTCCTGACTTTC	CASRKTSSGANVLTF
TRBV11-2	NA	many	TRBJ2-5	TGTGCCAGCAGCAGTGGACCAGGGGAGACCCAGTACTTC	CASSSGPGETQYF
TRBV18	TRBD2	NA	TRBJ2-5	TGTGCCAGCTCGCCCGGACTAGGCCTCGACACCCAGTACTTC	CASSPGLGLDTQYF
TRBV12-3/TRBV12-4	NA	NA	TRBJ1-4	TGTGCCAGCACCCTCTCGGGGGGGGCTAATGAAAAACTGTTTTTT	CASTLSGGANEKLFF